This T cell receptor (beta chain) is from a study of T cells in Graves' hyperthyroidism and ophthalmopathy. The CDR3 length is 16 residues. The germline V gene encodes CDR1 DFQATT and CDR2 SNEGSKA (reference sequence). Trimming left V 0 bases short and J 3 bases short, with 16 bases between. This clonotype was observed many times. Researchers took RNA transcripts and amplified the TCR beta CDR3 regions from them. A first-round RT-PCR of the TCR CDR3 used the HTBI primer set. TCRdb ran MiXCR on the multiplex PCR reads and lists one entry per CDR3 protein. The table includes around 390,000 distinct CDR3 sequences, roughly 15% detected once.

Material: blood. This sequence was found in a woman in her thirties with Graves' ophthalmopathy. The chain employs TRBV20-1 and TRBJ2-3; maybe TRBD1 (6 bases). The CDR3 nucleotides are TGCAGTGCTAGAGAAGGCAGGGGATCTAGGACAGATACGCAGTATTTT. Its protein is CSAREGRGSRTDTQYF.